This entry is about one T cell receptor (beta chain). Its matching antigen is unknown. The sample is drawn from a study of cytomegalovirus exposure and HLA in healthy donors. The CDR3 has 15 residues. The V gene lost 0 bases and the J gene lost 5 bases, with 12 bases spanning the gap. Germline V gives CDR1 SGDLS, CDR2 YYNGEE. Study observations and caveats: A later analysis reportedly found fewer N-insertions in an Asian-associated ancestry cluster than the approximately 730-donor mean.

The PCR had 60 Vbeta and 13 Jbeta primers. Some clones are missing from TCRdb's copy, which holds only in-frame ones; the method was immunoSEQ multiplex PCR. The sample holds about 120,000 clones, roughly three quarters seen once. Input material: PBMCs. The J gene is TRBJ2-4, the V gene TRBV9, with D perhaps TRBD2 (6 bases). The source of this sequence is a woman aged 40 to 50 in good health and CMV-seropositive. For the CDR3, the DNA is TGTGCCAGCAGCGTAGAGGCGGGACCTGAAAACATTCAGTACTTC. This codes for CASSVEAGPENIQYF.